In this sample, the clone carrying this T cell receptor (beta chain) turned up once. The antigen is undetermined. The data were taken from a study of Ad26.COV2.S vaccination and SARS-CoV-2 variants. Study observations and caveats: Comparable non-spike TCR breadth was observed in vaccine and placebo recipients.

Sequenced by immunoSEQ multiplex PCR; TCRdb stores in-frame clones only, minus some. The sample includes about 500,000 clones, 70% to 90% of them seen just once. The treatment is: around 19 received Ad26.COV2.S at low or high dose, single or two shots; 5 received placebo; per-sample allocation not given. Specimen acquisition occurred on day 63 following the initial vaccine or placebo injection. Trimming pared 0 bases from V and 5 bases from J, leaving 5 bases between. Germline V gene sequence: CDR1 MGHRA, CDR2 YSYEKL. The CDR3 extends over 13 amino acids. This receptor was identified in a person between 18 and 59 years old who received the Ad26.COV2.S COVID-19 vaccine or a placebo. The chain is built from TRBV4-1 and TRBJ1-3, with unresolved D. The sample here was peripheral blood, taken in a trial of Ad26.COV2.S vaccine versus placebo. CDR3: CASSQDSRNTIYF. DNA of the CDR3: TGCGCCAGCAGCCAAGACAGTAGAAACACCATATATTTT.